This T cell receptor beta chain comes out of a study of metastatic and nonmetastatic thyroid tumors. The CDR3 contains 16 residues. The germline gives CDR1 KGHDR, CDR2 SFDVKD. The V end was cut by 1 base, the J end by 4 bases, with 13 bases between. As originally analysed: The authors used CDR3 differences across clinicopathological groups to build a distant-metastasis classifier for papillary thyroid cancer. MiXCR re-clonotyped the PCR reads for TCRdb. The V and J calls reflect TCRdb's pipeline rather than the authors' work. The sample shows roughly 41,000 clones, around 17% of them seen only once. The entire patient cohort was treatment-naive prior to thyroid surgery.

This sequence was found in a female donor with papillary thyroid cancer or a benign thyroid nodule (not recorded which). Some clones in this sample may be carry-over from other donors' samples. Input material: blood. The J gene is TRBJ1-5, the V gene TRBV24-1; TRBD1 might be the D (5 bases). CDR3 amino acids: CATSDFSARGNQPQHF. DNA of the CDR3: TGTGCCACCAGTGATTTTAGCGCTCGGGGGAATCAGCCCCAGCATTTT.